Each of the 17 T cell receptor beta chains below was sequenced from the same sample in a study of blood T cell repertoires in COVID-19. TCRdb's copy holds only in-frame clones and misses some; the assay was immunoSEQ multiplex PCR. The sample lists 250,000 to 350,000 clones; around nine tenths were seen once. The material sequenced was peripheral blood. These receptors were taken from a woman between 55 and 75 years old with acute or convalescent COVID-19.

The chain combines TRBV28 with TRBJ1-6, with TRBD1 as a possible D gene (5 bases). The V and J ends lost 3 bases and 10 bases respectively, with 16 bases between them. From germline, CDR1 is MDHEN and CDR2 SYDVKM. This CDR3 comprises 15 residues. This CDR3 reads CASSFRGEALSPLHF. The CDR3 DNA is TGTGCCAGCAGTTTTCGGGGGGAGGCCCTCTCACCCCTCCACTTT.

J is TRBJ1-5 and V is TRBV12-2. TRBV12-2 is marked as a pseudogene. The CDR3 contains 16 residues. In DNA form, the CDR3 reads TGTGCAAGTCGCTTAGAGGAATGGAGGAGTGCTCAGCCCCAGCATTTT. Translated, it gives CASRLEEWRSAQPQHF.

This clone has just a few counts. This CDR3 reads CASSPLASWGDEQYF. CDR3 DNA sequence: TGTGCCAGCTCACCCTTAGCTTCCTGGGGGGACGAGCAGTACTTC. The rearrangement links TRBV18 to TRBJ2-7, with D maybe TRBD2 (6 bases). V gave up 3 bases and J gave up 5 bases, with 17 bases separating them. The CDR3 is made up of 15 amino acids. The germline gives CDR1 KGHSH, CDR2 LQKENI.

This clone was seen at least ten times. The V call is TRBV27, the J call TRBJ2-7; D is possibly TRBD2 (6 bases). This CDR3 comprises 15 residues. Trimming took 5 bases from V and 2 from J, leaving 16 bases between them. The germline CDR1 and CDR2 sequences are MNHEY and SMNVEV (reference sequence). The CDR3 reads CASSITGTPTYEQYF. CDR3 nucleotides: TGTGCCAGCAGTATAACCGGGACTCCGACCTACGAGCAGTACTTC.

The genes are TRBV9 and TRBJ2-1; 7 bases line up with TRBD2. The V and J ends lost 4 bases and 0 bases, in that order; junction bases with no gene match: 13. This CDR3 has 18 residues. CDR1 and CDR2 from the germline V gene are SGDLS and YYNGEE. The CDR3 region is CASSSFRGGFSSYNEQFF. As DNA, the CDR3 is TGTGCCAGCAGCTCATTCCGCGGGGGATTTAGCTCCTACAATGAGCAGTTCTTC.

This sequence joins TRBV20-1 and TRBJ1-6; tentatively, D is TRBD1 (6 bases). Between the trimmed V and J ends, which lost 3 bases and 10 bases, there was a span of 19 bases. Germline values: CDR1 DFQATT, CDR2 SNEGSKA (reference sequence). The CDR3 length is 15 residues. DNA of the CDR3: TGCAGTGCTAGTCCCGGGGACACGGTTAGGTCACCCCTCCACTTT. Encoded protein: CSASPGDTVRSPLHF.

The V call is TRBV25-1, the J call TRBJ2-1; 12 bases match TRBD2. Losses at the gene ends were 5 bases for V and 3 bases for J; bases not matched to a gene: 8. Germline CDR1 MGHDK, CDR2 SYGVNS. The CDR3 has 17 residues. In DNA form, the CDR3 reads TGTGCCAGCAGTTCCCGACTAGCGGGAGTTAGCTACAATGAGCAGTTCTTC. Translated: CASSSRLAGVSYNEQFF.

This clone has only one observation. V gene TRBV24-1 combines with J gene TRBJ1-2; D is perhaps TRBD1 (6 bases). The CDR3 contains 12 residues. Deletions cut 9 bases from V and 4 bases from J, with 11 bases between. From germline, CDR1 is KGHDR and CDR2 SFDVKD. In nucleotides, the CDR3 is TGTGCCACCGGCGGGGGGGCCTATGGCTACACCTTC. It encodes CATGGGAYGYTF.

The chain has TRBV14 and TRBJ2-5, with D perhaps TRBD1 (5 bases). Germline V gives CDR1 SGHDN, CDR2 FVKESK. Trimming pared 5 bases from V and 7 bases from J, leaving 11 bases between. This CDR3 has 12 amino acids. The CDR3 bases are TGTGCCAGCAGCACCCAGGGAATGACCCAGTACTTC. This encodes CASSTQGMTQYF. The variable domain in full, with the rest retrieved from reference TRBV14 and TRBJ2-5, is EAGVTQFPSHSVIEKGQTVTLRCDPISGHDNLYWYRRVMGKEIKFLLHFVKESKQDESGMPNNRFLAERTGGTYSTLKVQPAELEDSGVYFCASSTQGMTQYFGPGTRLLVL.

This chain joins TRBV30 and TRBJ2-4; the D is unclear. Germline CDR1 GTSNPN, CDR2 SVGIG (reference sequence). Trimming pared 3 bases from V and 5 bases from J, leaving 17 bases between. This CDR3 spans 15 amino acids. The CDR3 DNA reads TGTGCCTGGAGACCTTCGGGTGGAACGCAAAACATTCAGTACTTC. Its translation: CAWRPSGGTQNIQYF.

V and J are TRBV19 and TRBJ1-2, with TRBD1 identical over 7 bases. After removal of 7 bases from V and 2 bases from J, the junction contained 1 base not matched to a gene. Germline assignment: CDR1 LNHDA and CDR2 SQIVND (reference sequence). The length of the CDR3 is 12 residues. CDR3 amino acids: CASKGANYGYTF. CDR3 DNA: TGTGCCAGTAAGGGGGCGAACTATGGCTACACCTTC.

The V and J genes are TRBV20-1 and TRBJ2-5; 10 bases agree with TRBD2. From germline, CDR1 is DFQATT and CDR2 SNEGSKA (reference sequence). The CDR3 contains 14 residues. Trimming removed 3 bases from V and 3 bases from J; junction bases left unmatched: 4. CDR3: CSASLAGAKETQYF. The CDR3 bases are TGCAGTGCTAGTCTAGCGGGGGCTAAAGAGACCCAGTACTTC.

This rearrangement joins TRBV24-1 to TRBJ2-2, with a possible D match to TRBD2 (6 bases). In germline, CDR1 is KGHDR, CDR2 SFDVKD. The CDR3 is 12 residues long. The V end lost 9 bases, the J end lost 5 bases, and 9 bases lay between the germline ends. The CDR3, as DNA: TGTGCCACCGCCGGGAGTACCGGGGAGCTGTTTTTT. As protein: CATAGSTGELFF.

V gene TRBV5-4 combines with J gene TRBJ1-2; tentatively, D is TRBD1 (6 bases). The CDR3 has 14 amino acids. V lost 4 bases and J lost 0, with 10 bases in between. Germline CDR1 is SGHNT and CDR2 is YYREEE (reference sequence). The CDR3 DNA reads as TGTGCCAGCAGCCACAGGGATTCTAACTATGGCTACACCTTC. This gives the protein CASSHRDSNYGYTF.

The chain carries TRBV7-2 and TRBJ2-1, with D unclear. Trimming shortened V by 1 base and J by 8 bases, and 6 bases separated the two germline ends. The germline V gene encodes CDR1 SGHTA and CDR2 FQGNSA. The CDR3 is made up of 12 amino acids. CDR3 protein: CASSLDGDEQFF. In DNA, the CDR3 is TGTGCCAGCAGCTTAGACGGAGATGAGCAGTTCTTC.

The chain has TRBV7-6 and TRBJ1-1; tentative D call: TRBD1 (5 bases). This CDR3 contains 16 residues. Germline V gene lookup returns CDR1 SGHVS and CDR2 FNYEAQ. Trimming stripped 0 bases from V and 0 bases from J, with 11 bases between. The CDR3 DNA is TGTGCCAGCAGCTTAGCGCAGGGTGGAATGAACACTGAAGCTTTCTTT. Translation gives CASSLAQGGMNTEAFF.

This clone was detected once. This chain uses TRBV3-1 (or the pseudogene TRBV3-2) with TRBJ1-6; 7 bases align to TRBD1. From germline, CDR1 is LGHDT and CDR2 YNNKEL (reference sequence). Germline trimming cut 1 base from V and 3 bases from J; bases unmatched to any gene: 6. The CDR3 has 17 residues. DNA for the CDR3: TGTGCCAGCAGCCAAGCTACAGGGGAAAACTATAATTCACCCCTCCACTTT. Amino acid sequence: CASSQATGENYNSPLHF.